This T cell receptor (beta chain) was identified during a study of cytomegalovirus exposure and HLA in healthy donors. Regarding the study as a whole: V- and J-gene trimming of TCR beta was linked (in a later analysis) to a missense DCLRE1C variant.

PCR used 60 Vbeta primers and 13 Jbeta primers. Sequencing was performed with immunoSEQ multiplex PCR; in TCRdb, only in-frame clones are kept and a portion is missing. The sample holds under 200,000 clones, approximately 62% seen once. Trimming removed 5 bases at V and 3 bases at J, with 15 bases between. There are 16 residues in the CDR3. Germline V gives CDR1 SGHRS, CDR2 YFSETQ. This clone was seen more than once but under ten times. What it binds is not known. The V gene is TRBV5-1, the J gene TRBJ1-6; D uncertain. The source material was PBMCs. The sequence was collected from a man aged 45 to 65 in good health and CMV-seronegative. The CDR3 spells CASSFTGDNYNSPLHF. CDR3 bases: TGCGCCAGCAGTTTTACGGGAGACAACTATAATTCACCCCTCCACTTT.